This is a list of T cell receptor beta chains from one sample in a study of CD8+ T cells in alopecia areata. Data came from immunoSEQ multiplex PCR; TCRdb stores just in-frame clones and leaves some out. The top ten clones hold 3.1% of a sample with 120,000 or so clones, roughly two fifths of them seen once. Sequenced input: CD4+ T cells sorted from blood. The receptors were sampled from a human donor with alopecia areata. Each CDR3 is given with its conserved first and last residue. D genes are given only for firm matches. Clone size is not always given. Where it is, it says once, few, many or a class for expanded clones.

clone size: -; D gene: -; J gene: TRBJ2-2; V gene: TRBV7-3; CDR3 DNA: TGTGCCAGCAGCCTCTACACCGGGGAGCTGTTTTTT; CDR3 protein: CASSLYTGELFF
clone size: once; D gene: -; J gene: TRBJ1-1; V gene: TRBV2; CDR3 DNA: TGTGCCAGCAGTGAACAGGGCTCAAACACTGAAGCTTTCTTT; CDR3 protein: CASSEQGSNTEAFF
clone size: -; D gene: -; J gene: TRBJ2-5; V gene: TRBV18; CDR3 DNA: TGTGCCAGCTCACCCGGACAGCCTCCCGAGACCCAGTACTTC; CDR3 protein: CASSPGQPPETQYF
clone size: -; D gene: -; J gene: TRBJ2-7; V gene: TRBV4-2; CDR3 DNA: TGTGCCAGCAGCCAAGGGGAGCGGAATACCTACGAGCAGTACTTC; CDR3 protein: CASSQGERNTYEQYF
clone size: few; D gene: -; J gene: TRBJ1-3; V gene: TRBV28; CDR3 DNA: TGTGCCAGCAGTTTTAGAAACACCATATATTTT; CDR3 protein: CASSFRNTIYF
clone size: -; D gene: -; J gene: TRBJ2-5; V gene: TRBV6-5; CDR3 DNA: TGTGCCAGCAGTTACTCAAAGACCCAGTACTTC; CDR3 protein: CASSYSKTQYF
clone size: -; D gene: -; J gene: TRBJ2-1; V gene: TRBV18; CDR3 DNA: TGTGCCAGCTCTCGCGACGGGGGAAGCAATGAGCAGTTCTTC; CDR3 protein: CASSRDGGSNEQFF
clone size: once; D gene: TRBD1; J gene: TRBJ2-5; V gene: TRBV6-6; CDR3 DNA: TGTGCCAGCAGCGGGACAGCTCAAGAGACCCAGTACTTC; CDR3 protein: CASSGTAQETQYF
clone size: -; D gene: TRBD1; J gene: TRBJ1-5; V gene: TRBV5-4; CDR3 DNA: TGTGCCAGCAGCTTGTTCACAGGGGTGGGTAGCAATCAGCCCCAGCATTTT; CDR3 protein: CASSLFTGVGSNQPQHF
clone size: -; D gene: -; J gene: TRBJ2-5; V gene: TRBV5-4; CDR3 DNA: TGTGCCAGCAGCAGAGGGTGGGTGGAGACCCAGTACTTC; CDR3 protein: CASSRGWVETQYF
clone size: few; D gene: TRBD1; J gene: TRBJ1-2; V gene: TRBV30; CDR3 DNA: TGTGCCTGGAGTGTACGAGGGACAGGAGGCTACACCTTC; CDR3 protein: CAWSVRGTGGYTF
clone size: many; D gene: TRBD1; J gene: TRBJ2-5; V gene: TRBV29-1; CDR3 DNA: TGCAGCGGCCGACAGGGGCTAGAGACCCAGTACTTC; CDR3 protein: CSGRQGLETQYF
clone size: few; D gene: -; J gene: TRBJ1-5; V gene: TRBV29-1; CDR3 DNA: TGCAGCGTTCTAAATTCAGGGCCTCGAGTCAGCAATCAGCCCCAGCATTTT; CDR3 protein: CSVLNSGPRVSNQPQHF
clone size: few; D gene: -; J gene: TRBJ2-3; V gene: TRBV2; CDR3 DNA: TGTGCCAGCAGTGAAGTCACTAGAGGTACGCAGTATTTT; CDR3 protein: CASSEVTRGTQYF